The clone carrying this T cell receptor beta chain was seen at least ten times. No antigen is known for it. The CDR3 covers 13 residues. The V gene's germline CDR1 is SGHTA and CDR2 FQGNSA. V dropped 5 bases and J dropped 4; count of bases not matched to a gene: 4. The data are from a study of CD8 T cells in ankylosing spondylitis. Using quantitative 5'-RACE with molecular barcodes, the authors made TCR beta libraries. MiXCR, applied by TCRdb to the 5' RACE reads, yields one record per CDR3 protein. The sample carries 500,000 or so distinct CDR3 sequences, roughly 5.2% recorded once. Regarding the study as a whole: Past research had described some motif variants in reactive arthritis synovial fluid and blood. A TCR beta motif of about eight highly homologous variants appeared characteristic of ankylosing spondylitis blood. Enrichment of disease-linked clones was reportedly significant in matched ankylosing spondylitis synovial fluid.

The TCR originated in a male donor with ankylosing spondylitis. The chain recombines TRBV7-2 with TRBJ1-1; 7 bases align to TRBD1. The sequencing sample was made of blood, either unsorted or a sorted T cell fraction (not recorded which). DNA for the CDR3: TGTGCCAGCAGCGCGCAGGGGGGCACTGAAGCTTTCTTT. Its protein is CASSAQGGTEAFF.